Sequencing of this T cell receptor beta chain was carried out in a study of OX40 agonist ivuxolimab in advanced cancers. Here immunoSEQ multiplex PCR was the method, and the copy in TCRdb shows in-frame clones only, minus some. The sample holds roughly 60,000 clones; 65% to 85% are singletons and the top ten take about 4.5%. The germline V gene has CDR1 WSHSY and CDR2 SAAADI. CDR3 size: 17 residues. Trimming stripped 2 bases from V and 8 bases from J, with 19 bases between. Comment on this clone: Its antigen is undetermined.

Study observations and caveats: CD8+ T cells were the subset that, on average, had more expanded clones than CD4+.

Blood sampling was done at baseline, cycle 4 day 1, and cycle 7 day 1. The material sequenced was CD4+ or CD8+ T cells sorted from blood, taken in a trial of the OX40 agonist ivuxolimab. The chain combines TRBV10-2 with TRBJ1-6, with a possible D match to TRBD1 (5 bases). This TCR derives from an adult with an advanced solid tumor such as melanoma, head and neck, liver or kidney cancer. CDR3 DNA sequence: TGCGCCAGCAGTGAGGGGCAGGGCAGCCCTTTGGATTCACCCCTCCACTTT. Translating it yields CASSEGQGSPLDSPLHF.